Listed below are T cell receptor beta chains from one sample, sequenced in a study of CD8+ T cells in alopecia areata. Measured with immunoSEQ multiplex PCR; TCRdb has only the in-frame clones, and not every one. The sample includes around 190,000 clones, roughly three fifths of them seen just once. Sequencing used CD4+ T cells sorted from blood, obtained at week 4, from a patient treated with tofacitinib. The source of these receptors is a human donor with alopecia areata. CDR3s include the opening cysteine and the closing phenylalanine or tryptophan. Each record gives: J gene, clone size, D gene, V gene, CDR3 length, CDR3 DNA, CDR3 protein. D genes are given only for firm matches. Clone size is stated in some rows and not others, as once, few, many or a class when expanded.

TRBJ2-2 NA NA TRBV7-8 16 TGTGCCAGCAGGCTAGTGTTTGGGGGCACGGTCGGGGAGCTGTTTTTT CASRLVFGGTVGELFF
TRBJ2-2 few TRBD1 TRBV5-1 15 TGCGCCAGCAGCTTGGGACAGGGGAACACCGGGGAGCTGTTTTTT CASSLGQGNTGELFF
TRBJ2-5 NA NA TRBV2 14 TGTGCCAGCAGTGAACTACCAGGGAGGGAGACCCAGTACTTC CASSELPGRETQYF
TRBJ2-7 NA NA TRBV30 12 TGTGCCTCGGCCAAGAGCTCCTACGAGCAGTACTTC CASAKSSYEQYF
TRBJ2-1 NA TRBD2 TRBV9 18 TGTGCCAGCAGCGCCGCTACTAGCGGGACAAGCTCCTACAATGAGCAGTTCTTC CASSAATSGTSSYNEQFF
TRBJ2-7 NA NA TRBV29-1 11 TGCAGCGTAGGACCTGCCGACGAGCAGTACTTC CSVGPADEQYF
TRBJ2-7 few NA TRBV7-2 14 TGTGCCAGCAGCCCAGACTTTAGCTCCTACGAGCAGTACTTC CASSPDFSSYEQYF
TRBJ1-4 few NA TRBV5-1 13 TGCGCCAGCAAGGGACGCGGGAGGGAAAAACTGTTTTTT CASKGRGREKLFF
TRBJ2-1 few TRBD1 TRBV12-5 13 TGTGCTAGTGGTTGGGACAGGGGCAATGAGCAGTTCTTC CASGWDRGNEQFF
TRBJ2-7 NA NA TRBV30 15 TGTGCCTGGAGTGTACACCTTCCCAGCTCCTACGAGCAGTACTTC CAWSVHLPSSYEQYF
TRBJ2-7 NA NA TRBV7-2 15 TGTGCCAGCAGCTTAGGCTCAGCGGTCTCCTACGAGCAGTACTTC CASSLGSAVSYEQYF
TRBJ2-5 few TRBD2 TRBV29-1 15 TGCAGCGCCACGAGGCCTAGCGGCTTTAGTGAGACCCAGTACTTC CSATRPSGFSETQYF
TRBJ2-7 NA TRBD2 TRBV9 14 TGTGCCAGCAGCGTCGAGGTAGCGGGTTACGAGCAGTACTTC CASSVEVAGYEQYF
TRBJ1-2 NA NA TRBV5-1 13 TGCGCCAGCAGCTATCCTGGGTGGTATGGCTACACCTTC CASSYPGWYGYTF
TRBJ2-5 NA NA TRBV28 14 TGTGCCAGCAGTTTGGGCGGGCTGGAGGAGACCCAGTACTTC CASSLGGLEETQYF
TRBJ2-1 NA TRBD2 TRBV7-9 12 TGTGCCAGCAGCTTCCTAAGCGGGAGAATATTCTTC CASSFLSGRIFF
TRBJ2-3 few NA TRBV6-5 15 TGTGCCAGCAAATTACTCGCCGGGTCAGGAGATACGCAGTATTTT CASKLLAGSGDTQYF
TRBJ2-2 NA NA TRBV7-2 15 TGTGCCAGCAGCCCGAGCGGTGCTTGGGGCGGGGAGCTGTTTTTT CASSPSGAWGGELFF
TRBJ2-1 NA TRBD2 TRBV7-3 14 TGTGCCAGCAGCTTCATTAGCGGGATCAATGAGCAGTTCTTC CASSFISGINEQFF
TRBJ1-2 few TRBD1 TRBV4-3 13 TGCGCCAGCAGCCAGCAAACAGGGGATCCGGACACCTTC CASSQQTGDPDTF
TRBJ1-5 NA NA TRBV6-5 15 TGTGCCAGCAGTGGGGGAAGGGGGGCAGATCAGCCCCAGCATTTT CASSGGRGADQPQHF
TRBJ2-5 NA NA TRBV29-1 16 TGCAGCGTTGAAGCTCGGGGTCGGTCCGGTCCAGAGACCCAGTACTTC CSVEARGRSGPETQYF
TRBJ1-2 NA NA TRBV30 15 TGTGCCTGGAGTGTTCCGGACAGTGACGTCTATGGCTACACCTTC CAWSVPDSDVYGYTF
TRBJ2-1 NA NA TRBV10-1 17 TGCGCCAGCAGTGAGTCTAGGGTCAGGGAGTCTCGCAATGAGCAGTTCTTC CASSESRVRESRNEQFF
TRBJ2-7 NA NA TRBV30 13 TGTGCCTGGGGGGGGAATGGAGCCTACGAGCAGTACTTC CAWGGNGAYEQYF
TRBJ2-3 NA NA TRBV15 13 TGTGCCACCAGCCTCCGGGCCACAGATACGCAGTATTTT CATSLRATDTQYF
TRBJ2-2 NA TRBD2 TRBV29-1 16 TGCAGCGTTTGGACTAGCGGGAGAAGGACGACCGGGGAGCTGTTTTTT CSVWTSGRRTTGELFF
TRBJ2-7 NA NA TRBV28 12 TGTGCCAGCAGTTTAATATGGAACGAGCAGTACTTC CASSLIWNEQYF
TRBJ1-5 NA TRBD1 TRBV30 15 TGTGCCTGGACCTTGCCGGGACAGAGCAATCAGCCCCAGCATTTT CAWTLPGQSNQPQHF
TRBJ2-5 NA TRBD2 TRBV23-1 16 TGCGCCAGCGGGATGGAAGCGGGAGGAGCTGAAGAGACCCAGTACTTC CASGMEAGGAEETQYF
TRBJ2-1 NA NA TRBV29-1 12 TGCAGCGTTGACCTCTTTAAGGGTGAGCAGTTCTTC CSVDLFKGEQFF
TRBJ2-7 NA NA TRBV29-1 14 TGCAGCGTTCGATCCGGGCAGTCAGCCTACGAGCAGTACTTC CSVRSGQSAYEQYF
TRBJ1-2 NA NA TRBV29-1 11 TGCAGCGTTTCGGCGTTTGAGGGCTACACCTTC CSVSAFEGYTF
TRBJ2-2 NA NA TRBV29-1 14 TGCAGCGCCATACTACCCAAACGTCCCGGGGAGCTGTTTTTT CSAILPKRPGELFF
TRBJ2-2 NA NA TRBV2 15 TGTGCCAGCAAAGGGACTCGGGGTGACACCGGGGAGCTGTTTTTT CASKGTRGDTGELFF
TRBJ1-1 NA NA TRBV15 14 TGTGCCACCAGATTACCTACGCCGAACACTGAAGCTTTCTTT CATRLPTPNTEAFF
TRBJ2-7 few TRBD2 TRBV30 12 TGTGCCTGGAGTGGAGGGACTACGGGGCAGTACTTC CAWSGGTTGQYF
TRBJ2-1 NA NA TRBV30 13 TGTGCCTGGACCCCGGACTCCTACAATGAGCAGTTCTTC CAWTPDSYNEQFF
TRBJ1-2 NA TRBD1 TRBV5-6 13 TGTGCCAGCAGCCGGGACAGAGACTATGGCTACACCTTC CASSRDRDYGYTF
TRBJ2-1 NA NA TRBV5-5 13 TGTGCCAGCAGCCCCGAATTGGACAATGAGCAGTTCTTC CASSPELDNEQFF
TRBJ1-3 few NA TRBV6-6 13 TGTGCCAGCGCCGCCAGTAACGGAAACACCATATATTTT CASAASNGNTIYF
TRBJ1-5 NA NA TRBV23-1 13 TGCGCCACCTCACGGGGGGGCAATCAGCCCCAGCATTTT CATSRGGNQPQHF
TRBJ2-2 NA TRBD2 TRBV2 16 TGTGCCAGCAGTGTTAAGCGGGAGACCAACACCGGGGAGCTGTTTTTT CASSVKRETNTGELFF
TRBJ2-1 NA TRBD2 TRBV29-1 18 TGCAGCGTTGCGGGCTCAACGGCGGGAGGCCTCTCCTACAATGAGCAGTTCTTC CSVAGSTAGGLSYNEQFF
TRBJ2-5 NA NA TRBV27 15 TGTGCCAGCAGTTCGTGGGACTCCTACCAAGAGACCCAGTACTTC CASSSWDSYQETQYF
TRBJ1-2 NA NA TRBV27 13 TGTGCCAGCAGTTTACCGGGATCGGGAGGCTACACCTTC CASSLPGSGGYTF
TRBJ2-5 NA NA TRBV30 12 TGTGCCTGGAGTGTACTGGAGGTGACCCAGTACTTC CAWSVLEVTQYF
TRBJ1-1 NA NA TRBV30 12 TGTGCCTGGACCCTGACAGGAACCCGAGCTTTCTTT CAWTLTGTRAFF
TRBJ2-7 NA NA TRBV9 13 TGTGCCAGCAGCGTAGACAGCGGCGACGAGCAGTACTTC CASSVDSGDEQYF
TRBJ2-2 NA NA TRBV2 14 TGTGCCAGCAGTGACTGGAAGAACACCGGGGAGCTGTTTTTT CASSDWKNTGELFF
TRBJ2-7 NA NA TRBV30 10 TGTGCCTGGGGGGACGTCGGTTCGTACTTC CAWGDVGSYF
TRBJ1-2 NA NA TRBV30 14 TGTGCCTGGAGTGTCCAGATCACAGGGCAGGGCTACACCTTC CAWSVQITGQGYTF